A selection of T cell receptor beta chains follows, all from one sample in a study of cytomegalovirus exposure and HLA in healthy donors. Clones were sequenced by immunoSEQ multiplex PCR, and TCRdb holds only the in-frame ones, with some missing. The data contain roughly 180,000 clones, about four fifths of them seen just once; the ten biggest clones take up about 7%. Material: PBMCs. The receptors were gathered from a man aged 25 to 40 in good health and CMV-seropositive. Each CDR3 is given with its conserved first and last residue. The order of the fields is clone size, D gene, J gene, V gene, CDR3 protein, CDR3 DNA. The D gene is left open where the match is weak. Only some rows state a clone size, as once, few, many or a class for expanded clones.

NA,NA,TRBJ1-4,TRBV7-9,CASSFNPGAEEKLFF,TGTGCCAGCAGCTTTAACCCGGGAGCGGAAGAAAAACTGTTTTTT
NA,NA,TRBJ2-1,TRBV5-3,CARRGRGSGPYNEQFF,TGTGCCAGAAGGGGTCGTGGTAGCGGACCCTACAATGAGCAGTTCTTC
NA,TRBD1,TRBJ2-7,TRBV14,CASSQRLLRDSSYEQYF,TGTGCCAGCAGCCAGAGGTTACTCCGGGACAGTTCCTACGAGCAGTACTTC
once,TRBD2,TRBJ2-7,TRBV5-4,CASSILGLAGASYEQYF,TGTGCCAGCAGCATACTGGGACTAGCGGGGGCCTCCTACGAGCAGTACTTC
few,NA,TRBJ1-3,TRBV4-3,CASSQGLFSSGNTIYF,TGCGCCAGCAGCCAAGGATTGTTTAGCTCTGGAAACACCATATATTTT
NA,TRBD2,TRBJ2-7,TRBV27,CASSPGTSGRNEQYF,TGTGCCAGCAGTCCCGGGACTAGCGGGAGGAACGAGCAGTACTTC
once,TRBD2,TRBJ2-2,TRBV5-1,CASSRGLAGDPSTGELFF,TGCGCCAGCAGCCGCGGACTAGCGGGAGACCCTTCCACCGGGGAGCTGTTTTTT
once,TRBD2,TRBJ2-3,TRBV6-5,CASSYKLAGADTQYF,TGTGCCAGCAGTTACAAGCTAGCGGGAGCTGATACGCAGTATTTT
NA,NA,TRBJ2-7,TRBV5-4,CASSRVRGAHEQYF,TGTGCCAGCAGCCGAGTCAGGGGGGCTCACGAGCAGTACTTC
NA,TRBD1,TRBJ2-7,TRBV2,CASSEPGQGSSYEQYF,TGTGCCAGCAGTGAACCGGGACAGGGATCATCCTACGAGCAGTACTTC
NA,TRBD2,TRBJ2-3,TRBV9,CASTLSSTSGLTDTQYF,TGTGCCAGCACCCTTTCGTCGACTAGCGGGCTCACAGATACGCAGTATTTT
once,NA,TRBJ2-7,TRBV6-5,CASSTSQGQRAQYF,TGTGCCAGCAGTACCTCGCAGGGGCAGCGAGCGCAGTACTTC
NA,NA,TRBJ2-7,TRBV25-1,CASSDQGTPSYEQYF,TGTGCCAGCAGTGATCAAGGGACACCCAGCTACGAGCAGTACTTC
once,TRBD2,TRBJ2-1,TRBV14,CASSADASGGWDNEQFF,TGTGCCAGCAGCGCCGATGCTAGCGGGGGATGGGATAATGAGCAGTTCTTC
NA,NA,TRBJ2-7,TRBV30,CAWSLALDYGEQYF,TGTGCCTGGAGTCTTGCCCTAGACTATGGCGAGCAGTACTTC
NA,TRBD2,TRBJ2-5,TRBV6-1,CASRLAGDRATQYF,TGTGCCAGCAGACTAGCGGGGGATAGGGCGACCCAGTACTTC
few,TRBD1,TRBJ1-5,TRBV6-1,CASSGQGLNQPQHF,TGTGCCAGCAGTGGACAGGGGCTGAATCAGCCCCAGCATTTT
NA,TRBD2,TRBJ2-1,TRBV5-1,CASSFGLAGVSNEQFF,TGCGCCAGCAGCTTCGGACTAGCGGGAGTATCAAATGAGCAGTTCTTC
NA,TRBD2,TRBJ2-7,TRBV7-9,CASSSWTSGMYEQYF,TGTGCCAGCAGCTCTTGGACTAGCGGGATGTACGAGCAGTACTTC
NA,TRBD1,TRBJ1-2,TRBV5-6,CASSSRTGSLWGYTF,TGTGCCAGCAGCTCTCGGACAGGGAGTCTTTGGGGCTACACCTTC
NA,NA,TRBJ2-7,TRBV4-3,CASSQDRVGSYEQYF,TGCGCCAGCAGCCAAGACAGGGTTGGGTCCTACGAGCAGTACTTC
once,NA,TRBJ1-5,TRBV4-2,CASSPFRGRLSNQPQHF,TGTGCCAGCAGCCCGTTCAGGGGCAGGCTTAGCAATCAGCCCCAGCATTTT
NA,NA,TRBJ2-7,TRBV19,CASSSGLMGSYEQYF,TGTGCCAGTAGTTCTGGACTAATGGGCTCCTACGAGCAGTACTTC
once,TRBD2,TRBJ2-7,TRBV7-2,CASSTGGYLEQYF,TGTGCCAGCAGCACCGGGGGGTACCTCGAGCAGTACTTC
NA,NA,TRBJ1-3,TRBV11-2,CASSFLSNTIYF,TGTGCCAGCAGCTTCTTATCAAACACCATATATTTT
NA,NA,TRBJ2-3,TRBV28,CASSWAGYNTDTQYF,TGTGCCAGCAGTTGGGCGGGATATAATACAGATACGCAGTATTTT
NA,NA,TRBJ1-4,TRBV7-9,CASSFSRGSPNEKLFF,TGTGCCAGCAGCTTTAGCAGGGGCTCGCCTAATGAAAAACTGTTTTTT
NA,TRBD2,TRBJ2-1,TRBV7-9,CASSPRQRLAGESYNEQFF,TGTGCCAGCAGTCCGAGACAGCGACTAGCGGGGGAGTCCTACAATGAGCAGTTCTTC
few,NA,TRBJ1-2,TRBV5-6,CASSLVRVSTFGYTF,TGTGCCAGCAGCTTGGTGCGGGTTTCCACGTTTGGCTACACCTTC
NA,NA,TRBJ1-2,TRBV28,CASSLNPTGNYGYTF,TGTGCCAGCAGTTTAAATCCCACAGGGAACTATGGCTACACCTTC
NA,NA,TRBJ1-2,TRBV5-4,CASSLQGSNYGYTF,TGTGCCAGCAGCCTACAGGGATCCAACTATGGCTACACCTTC
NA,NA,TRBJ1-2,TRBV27,CASSGTGNYGYTF,TGTGCCAGCAGCGGTACGGGGAACTATGGCTACACCTTC
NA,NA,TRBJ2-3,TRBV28,CASSWVVGRIPDTQYF,TGTGCCAGCAGTTGGGTGGTCGGGAGAATCCCAGATACGCAGTATTTT
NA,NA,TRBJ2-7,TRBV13,CASSLGRAHEQYF,TGTGCCAGCAGCTTAGGGCGGGCCCACGAGCAGTACTTC
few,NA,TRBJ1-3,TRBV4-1,CASSQGSGNTIYF,TGCGCCAGCAGCCAAGGTTCAGGAAACACCATATATTTT
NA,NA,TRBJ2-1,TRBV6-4,CASSDVGGSSYNEQFF,TGTGCCAGCAGTGACGTGGGGGGAAGCTCCTACAATGAGCAGTTCTTC
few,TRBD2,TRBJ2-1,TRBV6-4,CASSTSTSGGNEQFF,TGTGCCAGCAGCACCTCGACTAGCGGGGGCAATGAGCAGTTCTTC
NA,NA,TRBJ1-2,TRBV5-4,CASSLGAGAGYTF,TGTGCCAGCAGCCTGGGTGCGGGAGCAGGCTACACCTTC
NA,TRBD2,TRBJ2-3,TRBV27,CASSFGGRETDTQYF,TGTGCCAGCAGTTTCGGTGGGAGGGAGACAGATACGCAGTATTTT
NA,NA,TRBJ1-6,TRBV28,CASSLVAIHNSPLHF,TGTGCCAGCAGTTTAGTGGCAATCCATAATTCACCCCTCCACTTT
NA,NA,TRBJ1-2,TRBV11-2,CASSFTDKDYGYTF,TGTGCCAGCAGCTTCACGGACAAGGACTATGGCTACACCTTC
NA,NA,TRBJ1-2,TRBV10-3,CAISPDTYGYTF,TGTGCCATCAGTCCGGACACCTATGGCTACACCTTC
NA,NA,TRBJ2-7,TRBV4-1,CASLNLGHPISYEQYF,TGCGCCAGCCTCAACCTCGGACACCCGATCTCCTACGAGCAGTACTTC
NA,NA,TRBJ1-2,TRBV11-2,CASSWGQGINGYTF,TGTGCCAGCAGCTGGGGGCAGGGGATTAATGGCTACACCTTC
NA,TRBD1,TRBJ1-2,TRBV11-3,CASSSGQPGGNYGYTF,TGTGCCAGCAGCTCGGGACAGCCGGGTGGAAACTATGGCTACACCTTC
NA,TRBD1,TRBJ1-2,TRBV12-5,CASGLGTGLGDGYTF,TGTGCTAGTGGTTTGGGGACAGGACTCGGAGACGGCTACACCTTC